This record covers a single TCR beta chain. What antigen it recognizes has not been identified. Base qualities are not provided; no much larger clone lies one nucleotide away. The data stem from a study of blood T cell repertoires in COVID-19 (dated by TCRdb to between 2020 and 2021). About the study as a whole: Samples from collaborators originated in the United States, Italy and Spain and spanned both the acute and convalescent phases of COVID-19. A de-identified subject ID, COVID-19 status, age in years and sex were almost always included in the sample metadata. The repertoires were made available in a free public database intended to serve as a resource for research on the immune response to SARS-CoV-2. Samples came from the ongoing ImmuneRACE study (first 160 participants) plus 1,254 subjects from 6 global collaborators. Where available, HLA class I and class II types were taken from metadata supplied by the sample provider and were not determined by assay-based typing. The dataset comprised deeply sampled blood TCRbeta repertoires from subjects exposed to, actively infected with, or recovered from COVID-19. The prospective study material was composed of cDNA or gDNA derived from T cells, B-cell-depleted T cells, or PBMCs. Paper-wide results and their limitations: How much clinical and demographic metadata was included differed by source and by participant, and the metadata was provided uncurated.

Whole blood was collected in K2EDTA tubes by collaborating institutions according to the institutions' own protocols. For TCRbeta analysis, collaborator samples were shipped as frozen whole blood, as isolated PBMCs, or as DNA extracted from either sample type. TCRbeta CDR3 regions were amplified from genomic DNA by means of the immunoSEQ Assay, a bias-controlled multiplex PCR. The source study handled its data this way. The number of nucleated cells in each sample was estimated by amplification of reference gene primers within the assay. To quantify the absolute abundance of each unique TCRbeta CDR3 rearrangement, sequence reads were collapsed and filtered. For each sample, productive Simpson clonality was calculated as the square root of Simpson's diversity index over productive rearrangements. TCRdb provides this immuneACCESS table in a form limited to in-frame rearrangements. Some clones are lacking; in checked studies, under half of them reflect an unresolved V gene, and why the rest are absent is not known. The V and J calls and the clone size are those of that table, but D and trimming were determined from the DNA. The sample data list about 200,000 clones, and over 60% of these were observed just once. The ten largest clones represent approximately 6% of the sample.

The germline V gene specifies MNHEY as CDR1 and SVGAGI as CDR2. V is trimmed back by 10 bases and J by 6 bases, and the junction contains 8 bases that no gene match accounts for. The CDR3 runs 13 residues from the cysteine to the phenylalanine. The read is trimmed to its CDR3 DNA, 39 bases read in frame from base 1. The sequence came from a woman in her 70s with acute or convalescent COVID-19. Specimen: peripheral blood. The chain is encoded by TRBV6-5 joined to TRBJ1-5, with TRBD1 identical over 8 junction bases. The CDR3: CATVGTGSQPQHF. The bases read TGTGCCACTGTGGGGACAGGAAGTCAGCCCCAGCATTTT.